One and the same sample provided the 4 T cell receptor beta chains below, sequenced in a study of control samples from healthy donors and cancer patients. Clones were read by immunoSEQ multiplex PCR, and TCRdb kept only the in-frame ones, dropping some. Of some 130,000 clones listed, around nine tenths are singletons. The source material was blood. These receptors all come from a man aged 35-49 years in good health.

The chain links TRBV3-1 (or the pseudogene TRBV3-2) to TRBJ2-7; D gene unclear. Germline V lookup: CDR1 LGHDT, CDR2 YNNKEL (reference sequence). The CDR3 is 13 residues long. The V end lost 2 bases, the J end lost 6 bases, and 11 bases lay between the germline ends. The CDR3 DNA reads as TGTGCCAGCAGCCAACAGGCCGACGGCGAGCAGTACTTC. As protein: CASSQQADGEQYF.

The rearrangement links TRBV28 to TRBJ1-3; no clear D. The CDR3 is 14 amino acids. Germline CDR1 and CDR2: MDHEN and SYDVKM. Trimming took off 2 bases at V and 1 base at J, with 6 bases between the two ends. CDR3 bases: TGTGCCAGCAGTTTACTTACATCTGGAAACACCATATATTTT. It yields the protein CASSLLTSGNTIYF.

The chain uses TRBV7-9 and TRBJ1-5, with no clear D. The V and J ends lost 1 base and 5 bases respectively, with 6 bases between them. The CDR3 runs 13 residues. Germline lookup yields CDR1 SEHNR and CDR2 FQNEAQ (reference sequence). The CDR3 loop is CASSLGGDQPQHF. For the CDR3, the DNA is TGTGCCAGCAGCTTAGGTGGGGATCAGCCCCAGCATTTT.

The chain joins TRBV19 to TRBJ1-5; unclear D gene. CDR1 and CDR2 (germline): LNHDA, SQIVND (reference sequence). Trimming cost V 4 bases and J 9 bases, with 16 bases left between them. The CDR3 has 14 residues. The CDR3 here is CASSSTATAGPQHF. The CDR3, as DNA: TGTGCCAGTAGTAGTACAGCCACCGCAGGGCCCCAGCATTTT.